The clone carrying this T cell receptor (beta chain) occurred a few times. The antigen is unknown. Sequenced by immunoSEQ multiplex PCR; TCRdb stores in-frame clones only, minus some. Here the sample spans roughly 720,000 clones, 90% being singletons. These data belong to a study of shared clonotypes between healthy human individuals. Background on the study: A few men and a couple of women, aged 18 to 49, were donors.

Overall study findings and caveats: Rarefaction gave evidence that sorted-subset sequencing remained incomplete despite large depth. Against clonotypes common to all four donors, non-shared ones had lower generation probabilities.

The germline CDR1 and CDR2 sequences are SQVTM and ANQGSEA. The ends lost 4 bases at V and 3 bases at J; junction bases unmatched: 2. The CDR3 has 12 amino acids. The rearrangement links TRBV29-1 to TRBJ1-1, with TRBD1 identical over 7 bases. The sequence derives from a man aged 18 to 30 in good health. Some clones in this sample may be carry-over from other donors' samples. What was sequenced was memory CD8+ T cells from PBMCs. The sample's subset: CD45RO+ cells pooled with CCR7-negative TemRA cells. CDR3 region: CSVAGGDTEAFF. Here the CDR3 DNA reads TGCAGCGTTGCAGGGGGGGACACTGAAGCTTTCTTT.